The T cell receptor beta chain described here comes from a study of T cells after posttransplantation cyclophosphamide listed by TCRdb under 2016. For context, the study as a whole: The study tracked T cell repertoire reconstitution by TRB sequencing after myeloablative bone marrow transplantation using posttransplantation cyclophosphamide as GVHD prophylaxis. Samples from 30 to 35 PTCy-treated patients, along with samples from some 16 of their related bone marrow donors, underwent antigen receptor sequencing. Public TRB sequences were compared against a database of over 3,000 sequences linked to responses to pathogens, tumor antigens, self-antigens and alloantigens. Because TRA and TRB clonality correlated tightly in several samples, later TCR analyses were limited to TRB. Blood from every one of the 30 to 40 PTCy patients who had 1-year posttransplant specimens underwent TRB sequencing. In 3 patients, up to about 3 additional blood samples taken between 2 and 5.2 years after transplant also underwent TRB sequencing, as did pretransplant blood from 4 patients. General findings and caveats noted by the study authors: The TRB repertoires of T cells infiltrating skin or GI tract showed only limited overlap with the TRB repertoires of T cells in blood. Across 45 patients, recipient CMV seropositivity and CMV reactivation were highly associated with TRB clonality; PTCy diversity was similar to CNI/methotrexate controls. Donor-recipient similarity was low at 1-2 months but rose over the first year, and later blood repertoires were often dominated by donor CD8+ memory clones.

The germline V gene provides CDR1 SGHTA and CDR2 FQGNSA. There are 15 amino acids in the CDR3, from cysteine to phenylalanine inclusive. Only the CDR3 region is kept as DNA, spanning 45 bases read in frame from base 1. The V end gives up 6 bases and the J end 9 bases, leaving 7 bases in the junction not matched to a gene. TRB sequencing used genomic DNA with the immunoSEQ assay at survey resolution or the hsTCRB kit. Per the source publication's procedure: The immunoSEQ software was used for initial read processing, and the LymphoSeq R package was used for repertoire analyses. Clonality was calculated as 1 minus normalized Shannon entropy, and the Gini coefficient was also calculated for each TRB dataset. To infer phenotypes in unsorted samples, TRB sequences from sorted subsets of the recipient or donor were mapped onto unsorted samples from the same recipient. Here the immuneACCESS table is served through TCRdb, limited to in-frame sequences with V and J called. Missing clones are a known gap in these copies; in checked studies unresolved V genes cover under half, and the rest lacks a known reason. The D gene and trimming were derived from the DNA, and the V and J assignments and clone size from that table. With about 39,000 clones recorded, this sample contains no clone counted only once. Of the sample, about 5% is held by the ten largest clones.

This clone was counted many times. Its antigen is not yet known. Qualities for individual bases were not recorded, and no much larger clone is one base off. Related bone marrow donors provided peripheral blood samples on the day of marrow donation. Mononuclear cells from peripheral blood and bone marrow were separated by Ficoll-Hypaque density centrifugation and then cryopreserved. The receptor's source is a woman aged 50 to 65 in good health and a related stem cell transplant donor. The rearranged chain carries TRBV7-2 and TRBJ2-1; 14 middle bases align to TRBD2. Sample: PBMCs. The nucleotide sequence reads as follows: TGTGCCAGCAGGCGGACTAGCGGGGGGTTGGGTGAGCAGTTCTTC. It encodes CASRRTSGGLGEQFF.